The 30 T cell receptor beta chains presented below share a single source sample, sequenced in a study of T cells expressing NK-cell markers. Reprocessing the 5' RACE reads, TCRdb reports a single entry for every CDR3 protein and omits DNA. The repertoire table contains 200,000 to 300,000 distinct CDR3 sequences. Material: blood T cells: a sorted CD56 or NKG2C T cell subset, CD4+ or CD8+ T cells, or bulk PBMC T cells (not recorded which). Receptors were obtained from a man aged 18 to 29 in good health.

The genes are TRBV11-2 and TRBJ2-1; with no DNA, the TCRdb D assignment of TRBD2 cannot be verified. The CDR3 extends over 16 amino acids. CDR1 is SGHAT and CDR2 is FQNNGV in the germline V gene. CDR3 protein: CASSSQPAGRDNEQFF.

The chain is built from TRBV18 and TRBJ2-5; the D call from TCRdb, TRBD2, cannot be confirmed without DNA. Germline-derived CDR1 and CDR2 are KGHSH and LQKENI. The CDR3 has 18 residues. CDR3: CASSPLSGLAGVWETQYF.

The chain employs TRBV20-1 and TRBJ2-7. The CDR3 runs 14 residues. CDR1 DFQATT and CDR2 SNEGSKA come from the germline V gene (reference sequence). CDR3 residues: CSAAVASTVYEQYF.

The chain links TRBV7-8 to TRBJ2-5; the TCRdb call, TRBD1, lacks DNA for checking. Germline V gene data show CDR1 as SGHVS and CDR2 as FQNEAQ. This CDR3 comprises 16 residues. The CDR3 is CASSHRDGLLLETQYF.

This chain joins TRBV12-3 or TRBV12-4 and TRBJ1-3; absent DNA, TCRdb's TRBD1 call cannot be checked. CDR3 size: 14 residues. CDR3 in amino acids: CASSLKGVGNTIYF.

The chain links TRBV18 to TRBJ2-1; the D gene TCRdb calls, TRBD2, cannot be checked with no DNA. Germline V gene sequence: CDR1 KGHSH, CDR2 LQKENI. The CDR3 consists of 15 residues. CDR3 in amino acids: CASSSWASGYNEQFF.

The rearrangement uses TRBV7-2 and TRBJ2-2. Germline V gives CDR1 SGHTA, CDR2 FQGNSA. The CDR3 totals 13 residues. The CDR3 is CASSSRRIGELFF.

J is TRBJ2-2 and V is TRBV27; checking the TCRdb D call of TRBD1 is not possible without DNA. CDR1 and CDR2 (germline): MNHEY, SMNVEV (reference sequence). The CDR3 is 15 residues long. The CDR3 here is CASSLGTGTVGELFF.

The chain combines TRBV6-2 or TRBV6-3 with TRBJ2-4; TCRdb reports TRBD1, a call that lacks DNA to check it against. This CDR3 region has 15 residues. CDR1 and CDR2 from the germline V gene are MNHEY and SVGEGT. CDR3 amino acids: CASSYGIRGKNIQYF.

V usage is TRBV20-1 and J usage is TRBJ1-5; TCRdb's D gene call, TRBD1, goes unchecked for lack of DNA. CDR1 and CDR2 from the germline V gene are DFQATT and SNEGSKA (reference sequence). The CDR3 runs to 13 residues. The CDR3 loop is CSADRQPGQPQHF.

The V gene is TRBV24-1, the J gene TRBJ1-1; the TCRdb D gene call, TRBD1, has no DNA to confirm it. Germline V gives CDR1 KGHDR, CDR2 SFDVKD. CDR3 length equals 15 residues. The CDR3 is CATSDNRSGRTEAFF.

The chain links TRBV5-1 to TRBJ2-7; the TCRdb call, TRBD2, lacks DNA for checking. Looked up from germline, CDR1 is SGHRS and CDR2 is YFSETQ. This CDR3 region has 19 residues. CDR3 protein: CASSLELAGGRLIAREQYF.

The J gene is TRBJ1-2, the V gene TRBV5-4. Germline lookup yields CDR1 SGHNT and CDR2 YYREEE (reference sequence). The CDR3 has 13 residues. The CDR3: CASSLGQRDGYTF.

The gene calls are TRBV6-1 and TRBJ1-1. The CDR3 spans 11 residues. CDR1 is MNHNS and CDR2 is SASEGT in the germline V gene. The CDR3 sequence: CASSAVPEAFF.

CDR3 sequence reads: CASSRPDYRELFF. The chain uses TRBV5-6 and TRBJ2-2; TCRdb's D gene call, TRBD2, goes unchecked for lack of DNA. Germline V lookup: CDR1 SGHDT, CDR2 YYEEEE. The CDR3 runs 13 residues.

The rearrangement joins TRBV12-3 or TRBV12-4 to TRBJ2-2; TCRdb's assignment of TRBD2 cannot be checked, as there is no DNA. This CDR3 has 14 amino acids. The CDR3 reads CASSNREDTGELFF.

V usage is TRBV12-3 or TRBV12-4 and J usage is TRBJ2-2; checking the TCRdb D call of TRBD2 is not possible without DNA. The CDR3 has 18 amino acids. This chain's CDR3 is CASSSSLLAGVDTGELFF.

V and J are TRBV27 and TRBJ2-3; the TCRdb call, TRBD1, lacks DNA for checking. The CDR3 is made up of 14 amino acids. Germline V gene data show CDR1 as MNHEY and CDR2 as SMNVEV (reference sequence). This chain's CDR3 is CASTGQGNYGTQYF.

CDR3: CASTQTLRQDNEQFF. This rearrangement joins TRBV6-2 or TRBV6-3 to TRBJ2-1. Germline V lookup: CDR1 MNHEY, CDR2 SVGEGT. This CDR3 is 15 amino acids long.

The chain uses TRBV9 and TRBJ1-2. The germline gives CDR1 SGDLS, CDR2 YYNGEE. The CDR3 spans 13 residues. CDR3 sequence: CASSVGGRLGYTF.

The chain links TRBV5-5 to TRBJ2-2; TCRdb calls TRBD1, which cannot be checked without DNA. The CDR3 is made up of 16 amino acids. Germline assignment: CDR1 SGHKS and CDR2 YYEKEE (reference sequence). The CDR3 reads CASRPLGGPGTGELFF.

The V call is TRBV20-1, the J call TRBJ2-3; TCRdb lists TRBD2, though no DNA is available to test this call. Germline V lookup: CDR1 DFQATT, CDR2 SNEGSKA (reference sequence). The length of the CDR3 is 16 residues. CDR3: CSARVNFRGLADTQYF.

The genes are TRBV4-1 and TRBJ2-5; TCRdb calls TRBD1, which cannot be checked without DNA. The length of the CDR3 is 14 residues. The germline V gene has CDR1 MGHRA and CDR2 YSYEKL. CDR3 residues: CASSQVGGAETQYF.

CDR3 protein: CASSTRGTQYF. This chain uses TRBV3-1 with TRBJ2-5. There are 11 residues in the CDR3. Germline lookup yields CDR1 LGHDT and CDR2 YNNKEL (reference sequence).

CDR3 in amino acids: CSARDQRGSSEQFF. This chain joins TRBV20-1 and TRBJ2-1; no DNA is available, so the TRBD1 call from TCRdb remains unchecked. The CDR3 sequence is 14 residues long. Germline V gene data show CDR1 as DFQATT and CDR2 as SNEGSKA (reference sequence).

The chain is built from TRBV12-3 or TRBV12-4 and TRBJ2-2; there is no DNA to check the TCRdb D call of TRBD1. This CDR3 spans 11 amino acids. This CDR3 is CAGQGIGELFF.

The J gene is TRBJ2-2, the V gene TRBV20-1; checking the TCRdb D call of TRBD1 is not possible without DNA. The CDR3 is 15 amino acids. The V gene's germline CDR1 is DFQATT and CDR2 SNEGSKA (reference sequence). CDR3 region: CSAREGTRNFGELFF.

The chain is built from TRBV4-2 and TRBJ2-7; TCRdb's assignment of TRBD1 cannot be checked, as there is no DNA. This CDR3 has 15 amino acids. Germline CDR1 reads LGHNA; CDR2 reads YNFKEQ. CDR3 sequence reads: CASRHSTGGFDEQYF.

The chain recombines TRBV6-5 with TRBJ2-1; TCRdb names TRBD2, which stays unverified in the absence of DNA. In germline, CDR1 is MNHEY, CDR2 SVGAGI. CDR3 length: 15 residues. The CDR3 protein is CASSSSGASYNEQFF.

This chain connects TRBV29-1 to TRBJ2-3; checking the TCRdb D call of TRBD1 is not possible without DNA. This CDR3 has 15 residues. CDR1 SQVTM and CDR2 ANQGSEA come from the germline V gene. CDR3 amino acids: CSVEGTSSGTDTQYF.